These 32 T cell receptor beta chains share one sample of origin, sequenced in a study of cytotoxic CD8 clonotypes in ibrutinib-treated CLL. Profiled with immunoSEQ multiplex PCR; TCRdb holds only in-frame clones, not every one. The data show around 130,000 clones, 80% to 90% seen once. This sample comprised PBMCs, obtained after 24 months of ibrutinib treatment. These TCRs come from a human donor with chronic lymphocytic leukemia.

V gene TRBV30 combines with J gene TRBJ2-3, with 10 bases fitting TRBD2. The CDR3 length is 16 residues. Germline CDR1 is GTSNPN and CDR2 is SVGIG (reference sequence). The V segment lost 3 bases and the J segment 1 base; nucleotides outside the gene matches: 7. The CDR3, as DNA: TGTGCCTGGAGGCGACAGGGGACTAGCGGCACAGATACGCAGTATTTT. Amino acids: CAWRRQGTSGTDTQYF.

This clone was seen a handful of times. This chain links TRBV7-2 with TRBJ2-7; weak D call: TRBD2 (6 bases). V lost 1 base and J 4 bases, leaving 8 bases between the germline ends. Germline CDR1 is SGHTA and CDR2 is FQGNSA. The CDR3 spans 13 residues. CDR3 residues: CASSLEEGYEQYF. DNA for the CDR3: TGTGCCAGCAGCTTAGAGGAGGGGTACGAGCAGTACTTC.

The CDR3 coding sequence is TGTGCCAGCAGCTTTCAGGGGACCGGGGAGCTGTTTTTT. Protein product: CASSFQGTGELFF. V gene TRBV5-4 combines with J gene TRBJ2-2; the D gene is possibly TRBD1 (6 bases). The CDR3 runs 13 residues. Between the trimmed V and J ends, which lost 2 bases and 5 bases, there was a span of 7 bases. CDR1 is SGHNT, CDR2 YYREEE, per germline (reference sequence).

V gene TRBV19 combines with J gene TRBJ1-1; 7 bases agree with TRBD1. The CDR3 extends over 14 amino acids. V gave up 7 bases and J gave up 2 bases; unmatched junction bases: 7. The V gene's germline CDR1 is LNHDA and CDR2 SQIVND (reference sequence). The DNA for the CDR3 is TGTGCCAGTACCGACAGGGCGAGTAACACTGAAGCTTTCTTT. Encoded protein: CASTDRASNTEAFF.

The chain couples TRBV5-1 to TRBJ1-2, with D possibly being TRBD1 (6 bases). From germline, CDR1 is SGHRS and CDR2 YFSETQ. The V gene lost 1 base and the J gene lost 4 bases, with 14 bases spanning the gap. This CDR3 is 15 amino acids long. The CDR3 spells CASSLWNVRGYGYTF. DNA of the CDR3: TGCGCCAGCAGCTTGTGGAATGTCAGGGGCTATGGCTACACCTTC. The complete variable domain, with remaining parts taken from reference TRBV5-1 and TRBJ1-2, reads KAGVTQTPRYLIKTRGQQVTLSCSPISGHRSVSWYQQTPGQGLQFLFEYFSETQRNKGNFPGRFSGRQFSNSRSEMNVSTLELGDSALYLCASSLWNVRGYGYTFGSGTRLTVV.

This clone has a handful of counts. The chain recombines TRBV7-2 with TRBJ1-6; 11 nucleotides align to TRBD1. Germline assignment: CDR1 SGHTA and CDR2 FQGNSA. Unmatched junction bases numbered 8, after V lost 0 bases and J lost 7 bases. This CDR3 spans 18 amino acids. The CDR3 here is CASSLALAGTGGNSPLHF. In DNA, the CDR3 is TGTGCCAGCAGCTTAGCGCTCGCCGGGACAGGGGGGAATTCACCCCTCCACTTT.

The rearrangement links TRBV19 to TRBJ2-2, with 7 bases that match TRBD1. Germline V gives CDR1 LNHDA, CDR2 SQIVND (reference sequence). Losses at the gene ends were 5 bases for V and 2 bases for J; bases not matched to a gene: 8. CDR3 length: 16 residues. CDR3 sequence reads: CASSSTGTVNTGELFF. CDR3 in DNA: TGTGCCAGTAGTTCAACCGGGACAGTAAACACCGGGGAGCTGTTTTTT.

The chain carries TRBV5-6 and TRBJ2-5; tentative D call: TRBD1 (5 bases). V was clipped by 3 bases and J by 1 base, with 22 bases between them. The CDR3 length is 18 residues. Germline V lookup: CDR1 SGHDT, CDR2 YYEEEE. In DNA, the CDR3 is TGTGCCAGCAGCTCTCCTCAGACAGCCCTCGCCTTCCAAGAGACCCAGTACTTC. It translates to CASSSPQTALAFQETQYF.

This rearrangement joins TRBV4-3 to TRBJ2-7, with 8 bases fitting TRBD2. Germline CDR1 reads LGHNA; CDR2 reads YSLEER. Trimming cost V 0 bases and J 1 base; bases outside gene matches: 8. This CDR3 has 17 residues. CDR3 in DNA: TGCGCCAGCAGCCAAGACCCTCAGCGGGGGTCTTCCTACGAGCAGTACTTC. It translates to CASSQDPQRGSSYEQYF.

This chain links TRBV19 with TRBJ1-5, with 9 bases fitting TRBD1. Germline CDR1 and CDR2: LNHDA and SQIVND (reference sequence). The trim removed 3 bases at V and 2 bases at J, leaving 11 bases unmatched. The CDR3 extends over 18 amino acids. DNA for the CDR3: TGTGCCAGTAGTATCTCGACAGGGGGTACCCTAGGCAATCAGCCCCAGCATTTT. This gives the protein CASSISTGGTLGNQPQHF. Supplemented by reference TRBV19 and TRBJ1-5, the full variable domain reads DGGITQSPKYLFRKEGQNVTLSCEQNLNHDAMYWYRQDPGQGLRLIYYSQIVNDFQKGDIAEGYSVSREKKESFPLTVTSAQKNPTAFYLCASSISTGGTLGNQPQHFGDGTRLSIL.

The chain combines TRBV30 with TRBJ1-5; D possibly corresponds to TRBD1 (5 bases). The germline V gene has CDR1 GTSNPN and CDR2 SVGIG (reference sequence). The CDR3 spans 13 residues. The V end was cut by 5 bases, the J end by 1 base, with 9 bases between. The CDR3 is CAWCGGSNQPQHF. As DNA, the CDR3 is TGTGCCTGGTGCGGGGGGAGCAATCAGCCCCAGCATTTT.

There are a few counts of this clone. This chain uses TRBV14 with TRBJ1-5; the D is unclear. There are 17 residues in the CDR3. The germline V gene encodes CDR1 SGHDN and CDR2 FVKESK. Trimming took 4 bases from V and 2 from J, leaving 18 bases between them. This chain's CDR3 is CASSPSSALRGNQPQHF. CDR3 sequence (DNA): TGTGCCAGCAGCCCATCGTCGGCCCTCCGGGGCAATCAGCCCCAGCATTTT.

The chain combines TRBV29-1 with TRBJ1-2; D perhaps matches TRBD1 (6 bases). The CDR3 contains 12 residues. CDR1 and CDR2 from the germline V gene are SQVTM and ANQGSEA. Trimming shortened V by 4 bases and J by 8 bases, and 14 bases separated the two germline ends. The CDR3 DNA follows: TGCAGCGTTGCCCCGGGGGGCGGGGGCTACACCTTC. Translated: CSVAPGGGGYTF. The entire variable domain, with the rest obtained from reference TRBV29-1 and TRBJ1-2, is as follows: SAVISQKPSRDICQRGTSLTIQCQVDSQVTMMFWYRQQPGQSLTLIATANQGSEATYESGFVIDKFPISRPNLTFSTLTVSNMSPEDSSIYLCSVAPGGGGYTFGSGTRLTVV.

The gene calls are TRBV5-1 and TRBJ2-6; D not resolved. The CDR3 runs to 14 residues. The germline V gene has CDR1 SGHRS and CDR2 YFSETQ. Trimming removed 2 bases from V and 0 bases from J, with 3 bases in between. As DNA, the CDR3 is TGCGCCAGCAGCTTACCCTCTGGGGCCAACGTCCTGACTTTC. Its translation is CASSLPSGANVLTF.

This clone was seen a single time. The chain is built from TRBV6-5 and TRBJ1-3; no definite D call. This CDR3 is 14 amino acids long. Trimming cost V 10 bases and J 0 bases, with 13 bases left between them. The V gene's germline CDR1 is MNHEY and CDR2 SVGAGI. Here the CDR3 DNA reads TGTGCCACAACGGCTTTAGGCTCTGGAAACACCATATATTTT. Translating gives CATTALGSGNTIYF.

This chain joins TRBV5-4 and TRBJ1-2; the D gene is possibly TRBD1 (5 bases). V lost 0 bases, J lost 0 bases, and 6 bases lay in between. The CDR3 contains 14 residues. Germline V gene sequence: CDR1 SGHNT, CDR2 YYREEE (reference sequence). CDR3 nucleotides: TGTGCCAGCAGCTTGGGGGGCGCTAACTATGGCTACACCTTC. As protein: CASSLGGANYGYTF. Based on the CDR3 plus reference TRBV5-4 and TRBJ1-2, the full variable domain is ETGVTQSPTHLIKTRGQQVTLRCSSQSGHNTVSWYQQALGQGPQFIFQYYREEENGRGNFPPRFSGLQFPNYSSELNVNALELDDSALYLCASSLGGANYGYTFGSGTRLTVV.

The CDR3 spells CASSQGQGEEKLFF. In DNA form, the CDR3 reads TGCGCCAGCAGCCAGGGACAGGGGGAGGAAAAACTGTTTTTT. The chain combines TRBV5-1 with TRBJ1-4, with 11 positions matching TRBD1. The CDR3 has 14 amino acids. Germline V gene sequence: CDR1 SGHRS, CDR2 YFSETQ. V lost 4 bases, J lost 8 bases, and 4 bases stayed unmatched.

This chain links TRBV19 with TRBJ2-3; 7 bases are a match to TRBD1. J was trimmed by 2 bases and V by 4 bases; bases with no gene match: 3. CDR3 length equals 14 residues. The germline V gene has CDR1 LNHDA and CDR2 SQIVND (reference sequence). The CDR3 DNA is TGTGCCAGTAGTAAAGACAGGGACACAGATACGCAGTATTTT. This encodes CASSKDRDTDTQYF. Together with reference TRBV19 and TRBJ2-3, the CDR3 gives the full variable domain: DGGITQSPKYLFRKEGQNVTLSCEQNLNHDAMYWYRQDPGQGLRLIYYSQIVNDFQKGDIAEGYSVSREKKESFPLTVTSAQKNPTAFYLCASSKDRDTDTQYFGPGTRLTVL.

V is TRBV18 and J is TRBJ2-1, with a tentative D call TRBD2 (7 bases). In germline, CDR1 is KGHSH, CDR2 LQKENI. CDR3 length: 15 amino acids. Trimming cost V 0 bases and J 5 bases, with 11 bases left between them. This CDR3 is CASSPPLRGHNEQFF. The DNA for the CDR3 is TGTGCCAGCTCACCACCGTTGCGGGGGCACAATGAGCAGTTCTTC. The full variable domain, with the rest looked up from reference TRBV18 and TRBJ2-1, is NAGVMQNPRHLVRRRGQEARLRCSPMKGHSHVYWYRQLPEEGLKFMVYLQKENIIDESGMPKERFSAEFPKEGPSILRIQQVVRGDSAAYFCASSPPLRGHNEQFFGPGTRLTVL.

This clone has a handful of counts. J is TRBJ2-2 and V is TRBV19; perhaps TRBD1 as D (5 bases). V was cut by 2 bases and J by 7 bases, with 14 bases left in between. Germline values: CDR1 LNHDA, CDR2 SQIVND (reference sequence). This CDR3 is built from 15 residues. The CDR3 here is CASSIQGTYFGELFF. The CDR3 DNA sequence: TGTGCCAGTAGTATACAGGGAACGTATTTCGGGGAGCTGTTTTTT.

The rearrangement uses TRBV4-3 and TRBJ2-7; D is possibly TRBD1 or TRBD2 (6 bases each). V was shortened by 0 bases and J by 7 bases, with 19 bases between the two germline ends. The CDR3 has 16 amino acids. In germline, CDR1 is LGHNA, CDR2 YSLEER. The CDR3 DNA is TGCGCCAGCAGCCAAGATCGTTCTTCGACAGGAGGGGAGCAGTACTTC. It encodes CASSQDRSSTGGEQYF.

The chain employs TRBV15 and TRBJ1-5, with D unclear. The V and J ends lost 8 bases and 5 bases respectively, with 16 bases between them. CDR3 length equals 14 residues. Germline CDR1 reads LNHNV; CDR2 reads YYDKDF (reference sequence). The CDR3 loop reads CATAKTDYHQPQHF. DNA of the CDR3: TGTGCCACCGCCAAGACCGATTATCATCAGCCCCAGCATTTT.

About this clone itself: Its ends do not fully match the called genes, so a read error is possible. The V and J genes are TRBV10-1 and TRBJ2-4; D is perhaps TRBD1 (5 bases). The CDR3 contains 13 residues. Germline CDR1 is WNHNN and CDR2 is SYGVQD (reference sequence). The CDR3 coding sequence is TGCGCCAGCAGTCAGTCAGGGATTGACATTCAGTACTTC. Protein product: CASSQSGIDIQYF.

This chain joins TRBV10-2 and TRBJ2-5; either TRBD1 or TRBD2 may supply D (5 bases each). This CDR3 has 13 amino acids. V was trimmed by 6 bases and J by 5 bases, leaving 13 bases between them. Germline CDR1 reads WSHSY; CDR2 reads SAAADI. The CDR3 DNA reads TGCGCCAGCAGGGGACCCGGGGCGGAGACCCAGTACTTC. Translated, it gives CASRGPGAETQYF.

The chain recombines TRBV29-1 with TRBJ1-1, with TRBD1 matching 11 bases. This CDR3 has 17 residues. With V trimmed by 4 bases and J by 1 base, 11 bases remained unmatched. Germline CDR1 and CDR2: SQVTM and ANQGSEA. CDR3 DNA: TGCAGCGTTGCGGGTATCGGGACAGGGGGGAAGAACACTGAAGCTTTCTTT. As protein: CSVAGIGTGGKNTEAFF.

Only one count was recorded for this clone. This chain links TRBV10-3 with TRBJ2-3; weak D call: TRBD1 (6 bases). Trimming removed 6 bases at V and 1 base at J, with 11 bases between. CDR3 size: 14 residues. The V gene's germline CDR1 is ENHRY and CDR2 SYGVKD. CDR3 sequence: CAIRANRGTDTQYF. CDR3 coding DNA: TGTGCCATCAGGGCAAACAGGGGCACAGATACGCAGTATTTT.

The J gene is TRBJ1-1, the V gene TRBV7-2; possible D gene TRBD1, 5 bases. Trimming shortened V by 1 base and J by 4 bases, and 13 bases separated the two germline ends. Per germline, CDR1 SGHTA and CDR2 FQGNSA. The length of the CDR3 is 15 residues. DNA of the CDR3: TGTGCCAGCAGCTTAGTATTGGGGGGAGGCACTGAAGCTTTCTTT. This sequence encodes CASSLVLGGGTEAFF.

The chain combines TRBV4-2 with TRBJ1-5; D not certain. V lost 1 base to trimming and J lost 4 bases, with 5 bases between them. The CDR3 extends over 13 amino acids. Germline CDR1 reads LGHNA; CDR2 reads YNFKEQ. CDR3 amino acids: CASSQGGNQPQHF. The CDR3, as DNA: TGTGCCAGCAGCCAAGGGGGTAATCAGCCCCAGCATTTT.

The rearrangement joins TRBV6-6 to TRBJ2-7; the match to TRBD1 covers 7 bases. Looked up from germline, CDR1 is MNHNY and CDR2 is SVGAGI (reference sequence). J lost 3 bases, V lost 6 bases, and 14 bases had no gene match. The CDR3 has 16 amino acids. Here the CDR3 reads CASSRPQTGLSYEQYF. The CDR3, as DNA: TGTGCCAGCAGCCGACCTCAGACAGGGCTAAGCTACGAGCAGTACTTC.

CDR3 DNA: TGTGCCTGGGTTCCGGGACAGGGTTTAAGCGGCTACACCTTC. Amino acids: CAWVPGQGLSGYTF. The genes are TRBV30 and TRBJ1-2; 9 nucleotides agree with TRBD1. The CDR3 runs to 14 residues. CDR1 is GTSNPN, CDR2 SVGIG, per germline (reference sequence). Unmatched junction bases numbered 12, after V lost 5 bases and J lost 8 bases.

The rearrangement uses TRBV14 and TRBJ1-6; no reliable D call. The germline gives CDR1 SGHDN, CDR2 FVKESK. The ends were cut back, 1 base at V and 7 bases at J, with 5 bases in the middle. This CDR3 has 13 residues. As DNA, the CDR3 is TGTGCCAGCAGCCAAGTATCGAATTCACCCCTCCACTTT. Translated: CASSQVSNSPLHF. Combining the CDR3 with reference TRBV14 and TRBJ1-6 gives the whole variable domain EAGVTQFPSHSVIEKGQTVTLRCDPISGHDNLYWYRRVMGKEIKFLLHFVKESKQDESGMPNNRFLAERTGGTYSTLKVQPAELEDSGVYFCASSQVSNSPLHFGNGTRLTVT.

This clone was observed once. This sample includes further DNA sequences coding for the same CDR3. This rearrangement joins TRBV4-3 to TRBJ2-7; tentative D call: TRBD2 (5 bases). Germline loops: CDR1 LGHNA, CDR2 YSLEER. The V end was cut by 0 bases, the J end by 3 bases, with 9 bases between. The CDR3 totals 14 residues. CDR3 coding DNA: TGCGCCAGCAGCCAAGATCGGGGATTCTACGAGCAGTACTTC. Its translation is CASSQDRGFYEQYF.